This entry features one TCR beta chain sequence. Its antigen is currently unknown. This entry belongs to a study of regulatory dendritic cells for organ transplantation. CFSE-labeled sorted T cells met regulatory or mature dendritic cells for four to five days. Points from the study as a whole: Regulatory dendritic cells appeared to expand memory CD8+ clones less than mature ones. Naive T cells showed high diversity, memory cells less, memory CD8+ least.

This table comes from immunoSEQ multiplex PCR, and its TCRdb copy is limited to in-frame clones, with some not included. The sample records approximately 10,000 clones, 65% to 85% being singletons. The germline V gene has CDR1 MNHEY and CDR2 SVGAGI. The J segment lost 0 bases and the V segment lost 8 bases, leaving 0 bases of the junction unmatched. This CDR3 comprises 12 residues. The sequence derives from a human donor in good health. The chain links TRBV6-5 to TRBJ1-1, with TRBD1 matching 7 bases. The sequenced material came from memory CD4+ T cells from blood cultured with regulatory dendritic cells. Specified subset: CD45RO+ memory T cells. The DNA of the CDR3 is TGTGCCAGCGGGACAGTGAACACTGAAGCTTTCTTT. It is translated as CASGTVNTEAFF.